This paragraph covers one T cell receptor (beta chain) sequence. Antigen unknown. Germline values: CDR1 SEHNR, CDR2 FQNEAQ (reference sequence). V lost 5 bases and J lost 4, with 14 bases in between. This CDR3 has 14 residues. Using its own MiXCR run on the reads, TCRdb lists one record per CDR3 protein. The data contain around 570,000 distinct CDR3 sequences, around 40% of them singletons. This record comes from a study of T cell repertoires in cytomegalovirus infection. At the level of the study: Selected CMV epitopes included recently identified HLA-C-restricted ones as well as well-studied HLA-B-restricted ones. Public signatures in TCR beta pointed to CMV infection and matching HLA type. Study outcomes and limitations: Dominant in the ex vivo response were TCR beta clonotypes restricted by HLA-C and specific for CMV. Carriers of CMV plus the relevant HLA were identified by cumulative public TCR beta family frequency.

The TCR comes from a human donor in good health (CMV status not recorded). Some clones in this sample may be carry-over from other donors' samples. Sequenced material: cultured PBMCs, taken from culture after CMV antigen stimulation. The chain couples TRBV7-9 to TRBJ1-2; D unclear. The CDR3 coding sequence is TGTGCCAGCAGCCGGCAAGACCTGGGCTATGGCTACACCTTC. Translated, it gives CASSRQDLGYGYTF.